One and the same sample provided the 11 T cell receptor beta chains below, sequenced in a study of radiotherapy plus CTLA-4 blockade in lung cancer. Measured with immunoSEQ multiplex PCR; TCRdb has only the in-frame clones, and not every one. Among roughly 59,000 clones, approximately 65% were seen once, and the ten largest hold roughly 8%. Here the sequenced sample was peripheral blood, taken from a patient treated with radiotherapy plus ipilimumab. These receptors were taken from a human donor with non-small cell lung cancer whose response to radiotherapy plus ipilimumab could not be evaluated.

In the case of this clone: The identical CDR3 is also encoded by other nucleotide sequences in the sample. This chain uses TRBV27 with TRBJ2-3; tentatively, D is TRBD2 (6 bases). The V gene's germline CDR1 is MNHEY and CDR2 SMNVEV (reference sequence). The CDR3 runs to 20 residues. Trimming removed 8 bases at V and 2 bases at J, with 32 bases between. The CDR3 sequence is CASGKSWWVADDLYTDTQYF. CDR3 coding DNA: TGTGCCAGCGGAAAAAGTTGGTGGGTAGCGGACGATCTTTACACAGATACGCAGTATTTT.

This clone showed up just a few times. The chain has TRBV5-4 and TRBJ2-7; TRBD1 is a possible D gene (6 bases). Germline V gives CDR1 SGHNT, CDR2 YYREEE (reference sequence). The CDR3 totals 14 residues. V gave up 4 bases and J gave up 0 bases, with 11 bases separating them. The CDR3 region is CASSRDRYSYEQYF. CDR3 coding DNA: TGTGCCAGCAGCCGTGACAGGTACTCCTACGAGCAGTACTTC.

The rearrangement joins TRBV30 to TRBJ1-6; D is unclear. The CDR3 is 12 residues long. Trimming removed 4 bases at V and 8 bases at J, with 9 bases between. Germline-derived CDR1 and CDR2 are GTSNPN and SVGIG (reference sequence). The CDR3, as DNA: TGTGCCTGGACGGTCGGTGATTCACCCCTCCACTTT. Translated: CAWTVGDSPLHF.

This CDR3 reads CASSGTRTNTGELFF. In nucleotides, the CDR3 is TGTGCCAGCTCGGGGACACGGACGAACACCGGGGAGCTGTTTTTT. The chain couples TRBV28 to TRBJ2-2, with D tentatively TRBD1 (6 bases). Germline assignment: CDR1 MDHEN and CDR2 SYDVKM. Trimming left V 8 bases short and J 0 bases short, with 13 bases between. This CDR3 is built from 15 residues.

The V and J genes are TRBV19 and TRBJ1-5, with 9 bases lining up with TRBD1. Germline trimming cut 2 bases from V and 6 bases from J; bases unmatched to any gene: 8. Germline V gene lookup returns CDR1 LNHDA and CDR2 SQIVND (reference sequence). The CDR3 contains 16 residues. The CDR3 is CASSIYDRGYRQPQHF. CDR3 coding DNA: TGTGCCAGTAGTATATACGACAGGGGGTACCGTCAGCCCCAGCATTTT.

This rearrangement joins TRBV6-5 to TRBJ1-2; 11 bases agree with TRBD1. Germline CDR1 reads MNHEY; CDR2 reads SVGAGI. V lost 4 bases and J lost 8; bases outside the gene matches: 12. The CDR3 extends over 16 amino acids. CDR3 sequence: CASSSRTGGELEGYTF. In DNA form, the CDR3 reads TGTGCCAGCAGTTCCCGGACAGGGGGCGAATTGGAGGGCTACACCTTC.

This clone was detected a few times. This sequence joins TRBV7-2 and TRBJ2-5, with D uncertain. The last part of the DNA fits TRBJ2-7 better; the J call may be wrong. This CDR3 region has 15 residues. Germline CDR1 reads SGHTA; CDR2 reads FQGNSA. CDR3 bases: TGTGCCAGCGCTCGGTTTAGTTCGGTTGACTACGAGCAGTACTTC. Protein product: CASARFSSVDYEQYF.

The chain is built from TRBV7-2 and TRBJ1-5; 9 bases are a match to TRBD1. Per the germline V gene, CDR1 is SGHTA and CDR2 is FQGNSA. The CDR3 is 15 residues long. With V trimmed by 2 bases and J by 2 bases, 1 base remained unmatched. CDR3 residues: CASSLWTGGNQPQHF. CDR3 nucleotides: TGTGCCAGCAGCTTATGGACAGGGGGCAATCAGCCCCAGCATTTT.

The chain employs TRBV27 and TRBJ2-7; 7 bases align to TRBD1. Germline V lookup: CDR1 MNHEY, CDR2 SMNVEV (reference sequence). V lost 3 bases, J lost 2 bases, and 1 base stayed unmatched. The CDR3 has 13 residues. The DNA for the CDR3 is TGTGCCAGCAGTTTCCAGGGGGCCTACGAGCAGTACTTC. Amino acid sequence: CASSFQGAYEQYF.

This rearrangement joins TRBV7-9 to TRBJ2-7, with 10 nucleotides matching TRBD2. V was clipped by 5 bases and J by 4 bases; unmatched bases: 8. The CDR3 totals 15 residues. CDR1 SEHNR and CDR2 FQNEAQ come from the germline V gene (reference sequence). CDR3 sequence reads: CASSQGSSGRYEQYF. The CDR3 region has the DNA TGTGCCAGCAGCCAAGGAAGTAGCGGGAGGTACGAGCAGTACTTC.

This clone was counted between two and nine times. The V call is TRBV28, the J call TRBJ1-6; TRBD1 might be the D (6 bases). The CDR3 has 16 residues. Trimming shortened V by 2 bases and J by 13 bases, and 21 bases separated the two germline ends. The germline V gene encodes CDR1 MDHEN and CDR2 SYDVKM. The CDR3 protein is CASSLAGAPQLRPLHF. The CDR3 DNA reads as TGTGCCAGCAGTTTAGCGGGGGCGCCACAATTGAGGCCCCTCCACTTT.